These 8 T cell receptor beta chains originate from one sample sequenced in a study of blood T cell repertoires in COVID-19. Clones were read by immunoSEQ multiplex PCR, and TCRdb kept only the in-frame ones, dropping some. The repertoire has approximately 68,000 clones, 82% of them found once; the top ten carry 18%. Sequences were obtained from peripheral blood. These receptors came from a human donor in a cohort sampled during active COVID-19.

The V call is TRBV5-1, the J call TRBJ1-3; D is possibly TRBD1 (5 bases). The CDR3 loop spans 15 amino acids. V lost 0 bases and J 2 bases, leaving 9 bases between the germline ends. Germline values: CDR1 SGHRS, CDR2 YFSETQ. The CDR3 protein is CASSLDAGPGNTIYF. Here the CDR3 DNA reads TGCGCCAGCAGCTTGGACGCAGGGCCTGGAAACACCATATATTTT.

The chain joins TRBV4-3 to TRBJ1-6, with a weak D call TRBD1 (5 bases). Germline V gene lookup returns CDR1 LGHNA and CDR2 YSLEER. The V gene lost 1 base and the J gene lost 10 bases, with 14 bases spanning the gap. This CDR3 is built from 15 residues. The CDR3 here is CASSQGTGVGSPLHF. CDR3 nucleotide sequence: TGCGCCAGCAGCCAAGGCACAGGCGTAGGGTCACCCCTCCACTTT.

This clone was recorded once. This chain connects TRBV15 to TRBJ1-1; no reliable D call. Between the trimmed V and J ends, which lost 0 bases and 4 bases, there was a span of 15 bases. The CDR3 runs to 16 residues. Germline V lookup: CDR1 LNHNV, CDR2 YYDKDF (reference sequence). CDR3 DNA: TGTGCCACCAGCAGAGATCTGGCGGGTGCGGGCACTGAAGCTTTCTTT. It codes for CATSRDLAGAGTEAFF.

The chain is built from TRBV30 and TRBJ2-7; D is possibly TRBD1 (5 bases). Deletions cut 3 bases from V and 5 bases from J, with 14 bases between. The CDR3 sequence is 13 residues long. Germline lookup yields CDR1 GTSNPN and CDR2 SVGIG (reference sequence). Written as DNA, the CDR3 is TGTGCCTGGAGATTCTCGACAGAACACGAGCAGTACTTC. Protein sequence: CAWRFSTEHEQYF. Full variable domain (remainder filled in from reference TRBV30 and TRBJ2-7): SQTIHQWPATLVQPVGSPLSLECTVEGTSNPNLYWYRQAAGRGLQLLFYSVGIGQISSEVPQNLSASRPQDRQFILSSKKLLLSDSGFYLCAWRFSTEHEQYFGPGTRLTVT.

This chain uses TRBV6-5 with TRBJ1-1, with 7 bases fitting TRBD1. In germline, CDR1 is MNHEY, CDR2 SVGAGI. Trimming removed 10 bases from V and 5 bases from J; junction bases left unmatched: 10. This CDR3 contains 13 residues. The CDR3 DNA is TGTGCCATCTTAGCAGGGGGTGGAACTGAAGCTTTCTTT. Translation: CAILAGGGTEAFF.

This clone was picked up a small number of times. The chain links TRBV3-1 (or the pseudogene TRBV3-2) to TRBJ1-6; D not certain. Germline loops: CDR1 LGHDT, CDR2 YNNKEL (reference sequence). This CDR3 contains 14 residues. Trimming shortened V by 4 bases and J by 7 bases, and 11 bases separated the two germline ends. CDR3 sequence (DNA): TGTGCCAGCAGCCCCGGGAGAGGGAATTCACCCCTCCACTTT. It specifies CASSPGRGNSPLHF.

V gene TRBV6-5 combines with J gene TRBJ2-7, with 9 bases aligning to TRBD1. The CDR3 covers 15 residues. From germline, CDR1 is MNHEY and CDR2 SVGAGI. Germline trimming cut 7 bases from V and 4 bases from J; bases unmatched to any gene: 11. CDR3 nucleotides: TGTGCCAGCAATGGGTCTCCGGGACAGGGATACGAGCAGTACTTC. Translated, it gives CASNGSPGQGYEQYF.

This clone was counted between two and nine times. The chain recombines TRBV5-1 with TRBJ2-1; tentatively, D is TRBD1 (6 bases). V was clipped by 4 bases and J by 5 bases, with 19 bases between them. The CDR3 runs to 16 residues. Germline V gives CDR1 SGHRS, CDR2 YFSETQ. CDR3 region: CASSPGPGERDNEQFF. CDR3 bases: TGCGCCAGCAGCCCGGGTCCAGGGGAAAGGGACAATGAGCAGTTCTTC.